This T cell receptor beta chain is drawn from a study of T cell responses to AZD1222 COVID-19 vaccine. Study summary: Second-dose groups at about 4 or about 12 weeks were pooled. Points from the study as a whole: Donors were chiefly white British, with a greater number of females, and clonal diversity was perhaps underestimated. The breadth and depth of Spike-specific TCRs increased once two AZD1222 doses had been given. Repertoires were collected only later (after the peak T cell response had occurred).

The data were produced by immunoSEQ multiplex PCR, yet TCRdb's version contains in-frame clones alone and is incomplete. Of 180,000 or so clones in the sample, approximately 88% were seen once. V gave up 1 base and J gave up 3 bases, with 10 bases separating them. Germline lookup yields CDR1 MGHDK and CDR2 SYGVNS. The CDR3 runs 15 residues. As to this clone: The antigen is unknown.

The rearrangement joins TRBV25-1 to TRBJ1-5, with a weak D call TRBD1 (6 bases). This material consisted of peripheral blood, taken on day 0 of AZD1222 vaccination. This clonotype originated in an adult in good health. For the CDR3, the DNA is TGTGCCAGCAGTGAATCAGGGGTTGACAATCAGCCCCAGCATTTT. Translated, it gives CASSESGVDNQPQHF.